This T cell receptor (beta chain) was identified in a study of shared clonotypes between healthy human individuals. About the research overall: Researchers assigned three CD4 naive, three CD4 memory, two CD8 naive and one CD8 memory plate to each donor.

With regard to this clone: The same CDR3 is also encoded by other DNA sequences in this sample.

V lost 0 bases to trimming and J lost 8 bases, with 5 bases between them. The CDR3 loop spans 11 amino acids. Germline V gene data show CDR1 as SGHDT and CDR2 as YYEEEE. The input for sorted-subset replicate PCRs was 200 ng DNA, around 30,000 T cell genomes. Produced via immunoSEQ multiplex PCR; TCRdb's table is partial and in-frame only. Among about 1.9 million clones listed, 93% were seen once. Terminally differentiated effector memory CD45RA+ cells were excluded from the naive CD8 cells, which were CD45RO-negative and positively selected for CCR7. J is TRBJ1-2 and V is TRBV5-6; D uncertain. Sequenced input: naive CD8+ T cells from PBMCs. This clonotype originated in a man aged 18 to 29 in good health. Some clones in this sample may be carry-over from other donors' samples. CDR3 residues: CASSLGFGYTF. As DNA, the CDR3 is TGTGCCAGCAGCTTGGGGTTCGGCTACACCTTC. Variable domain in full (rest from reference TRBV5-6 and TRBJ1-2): DAGVTQSPTHLIKTRGQQVTLRCSPKSGHDTVSWYQQALGQGPQFIFQYYEEEERQRGNFPDRFSGHQFPNYSSELNVNALLLGDSALYLCASSLGFGYTFGSGTRLTVV.